The source of this T cell receptor beta chain is a study of blood T cell repertoires in COVID-19. About the study: Samples representing acute and convalescent COVID-19 were sourced from the United States, Italy and Spain. Sources were T cells, B-cell-depleted T cells, or PBMCs; the material itself was cDNA or gDNA.

Authors' processing steps: Amplifying reference gene primers gave estimates of nucleated cell counts. Measured with immunoSEQ multiplex PCR; TCRdb has only the in-frame clones, and not every one. For V, J and clone size, that table is used; D and trimming come from the DNA. This sample has 85,000 to 100,000 clones, with around 74% found just once. Input material: peripheral blood. This sequence originates from an elderly woman with active or convalescent COVID-19.

The CDR3 here is CASSRLAGGSVDIQYF. The CDR3 DNA sequence: TGTGCCAGCAGCAGACTAGCGGGAGGTTCTGTTGACATTCAGTACTTC. This chain uses TRBV21-1 with TRBJ2-4; the listed D gene, TRBD2, was not tested against the DNA. TRBV21-1 is listed as a pseudogene. The CDR3 length is 16 residues.